This entry features one T cell receptor beta chain sequence. This clonotype was observed a handful of times. There is no known antigen for this receptor. No quality values exist for individual bases; no much larger clone is one base distant. Instrument on record: Illumina HiSeq 1500. The raw public data were reprocessed by TCRdb itself: fastp quality trimming at Q25, MiXCR clonotype calling, in-frame beta chains only. Rows merge per CDR3 protein into single entries with the most common DNA and genes. Present in this sample are 150,000 to 200,000 distinct CDR3 sequences, nearly 9.5% of which were seen just once. The ten largest clones represent around 4.4% of the sample. This record comes from a study of T cell repertoires in cytomegalovirus infection (dated 2019 in TCRdb). For the wider study: Donor HLA type was relevant to the analysis, because carriage of CMV infection together with the matching HLA type was indicated by public TCR beta signatures.

Broader findings and caveats from the paper: In the ex vivo response, HLA-C-restricted CMV-specific TCR beta clonotypes were dominant, and in two of eight donors the single most frequent clonotype came from this HLA-C-restricted group. In both this cohort and an independent cohort of 352 donors, the cumulative frequency of public TCR beta family members distinguished carriers of CMV infection plus the relevant HLA type.

Per the germline V gene, SGHAT is the CDR1 and FQNNGV is the CDR2. The junction shows trimming of 4 bases on V and 1 base on J, plus 14 bases between the germline ends. The CDR3 sequence holds 15 residues, the cysteine and phenylalanine included. CDR3 DNA only is kept here, 45 bases in frame from base 1. The receptor comes from a human donor in good health (CMV status not recorded). Some clones in this sample may be carry-over from other donors' samples. In this chain, TRBV11-2 is recombined with TRBJ2-7; possibly the D gene is TRBD2, per 5 matching bases. Sequenced sample: PBMCs. The CDR3 sequence is CASSYTRSGSYEQYF. At the DNA level, the sequence is TGTGCCAGCAGCTATACAAGGTCGGGGTCCTACGAGCAGTACTTC.